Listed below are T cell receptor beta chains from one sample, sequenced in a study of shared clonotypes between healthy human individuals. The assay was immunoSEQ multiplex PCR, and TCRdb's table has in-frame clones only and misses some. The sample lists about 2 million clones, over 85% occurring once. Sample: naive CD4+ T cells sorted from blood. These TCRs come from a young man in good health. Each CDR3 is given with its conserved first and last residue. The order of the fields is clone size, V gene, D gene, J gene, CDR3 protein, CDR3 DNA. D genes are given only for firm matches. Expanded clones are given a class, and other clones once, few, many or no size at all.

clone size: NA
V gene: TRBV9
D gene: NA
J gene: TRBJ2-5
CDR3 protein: CASSVASQAWETQYF
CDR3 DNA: TGTGCCAGCAGCGTAGCGAGCCAGGCGTGGGAGACCCAGTACTTC

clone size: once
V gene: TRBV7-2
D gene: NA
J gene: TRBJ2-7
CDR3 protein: CASSPSGTVTVQYF
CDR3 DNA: TGTGCCAGCAGCCCGTCCGGGACGGTAACTGTGCAGTACTTC

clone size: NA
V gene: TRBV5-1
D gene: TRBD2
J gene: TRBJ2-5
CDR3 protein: CASSLNPRGGIETQYF
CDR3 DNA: TGCGCCAGCAGCTTGAATCCACGCGGGGGGATCGAGACCCAGTACTTC

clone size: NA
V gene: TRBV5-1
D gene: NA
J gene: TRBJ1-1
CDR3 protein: CASSLAKQDQFNTEAFF
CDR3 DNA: TGCGCCAGCAGCTTGGCCAAACAAGATCAGTTTAACACTGAAGCTTTCTTT

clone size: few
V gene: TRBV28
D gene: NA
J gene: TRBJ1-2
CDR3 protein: CASSLGSGNYGYTF
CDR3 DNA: TGTGCCAGCAGTTTGGGGTCAGGCAACTATGGCTACACCTTC

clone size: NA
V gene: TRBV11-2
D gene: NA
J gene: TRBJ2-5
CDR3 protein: CASSAGRTRGETQYF
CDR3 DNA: TGTGCCAGCAGCGCGGGACGGACCCGTGGGGAGACCCAGTACTTC

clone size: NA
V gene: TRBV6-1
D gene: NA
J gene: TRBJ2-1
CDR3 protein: CASSENGNYNEQFF
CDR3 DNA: TGTGCCAGCAGTGAAAACGGCAACTACAATGAGCAGTTCTTC

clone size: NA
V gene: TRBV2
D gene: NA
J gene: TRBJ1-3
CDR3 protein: CASSEQSGNTIYF
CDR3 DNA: TGTGCCAGCAGTGAACAATCTGGAAACACCATATATTTT

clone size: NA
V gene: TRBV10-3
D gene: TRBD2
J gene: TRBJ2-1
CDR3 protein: CAISDGLAGDNEQFF
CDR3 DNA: TGTGCCATCAGTGATGGACTAGCGGGAGATAATGAGCAGTTCTTC

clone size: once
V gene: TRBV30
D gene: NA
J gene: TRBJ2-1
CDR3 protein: CACGGTLGYNEQFF
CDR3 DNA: TGTGCCTGCGGCGGGACCCTCGGTTACAATGAGCAGTTCTTC

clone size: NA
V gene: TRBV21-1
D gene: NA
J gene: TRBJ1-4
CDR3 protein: CASDKPRSQAKLFF
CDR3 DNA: TGTGCCAGCGACAAACCGAGGTCGCAGGCGAAACTGTTTTTT

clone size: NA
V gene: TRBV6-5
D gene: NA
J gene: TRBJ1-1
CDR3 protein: CASSWARNTEAFF
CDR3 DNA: TGTGCCAGCAGTTGGGCACGGAACACTGAAGCTTTCTTT

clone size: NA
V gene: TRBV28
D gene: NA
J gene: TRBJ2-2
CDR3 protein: CASSRSGTTNTGELFF
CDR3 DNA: TGTGCCAGCAGCCGGAGCGGGACAACGAACACCGGGGAGCTGTTTTTT

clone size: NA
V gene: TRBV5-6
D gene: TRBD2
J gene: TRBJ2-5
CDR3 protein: CASSPGLAGGQETQYF
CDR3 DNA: TGTGCCAGCAGCCCCGGACTAGCGGGGGGGCAAGAGACCCAGTACTTC

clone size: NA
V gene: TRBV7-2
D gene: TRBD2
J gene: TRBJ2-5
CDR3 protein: CASSLLAGGGETQYF
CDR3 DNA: TGTGCCAGCAGCTTATTAGCGGGAGGAGGGGAGACCCAGTACTTC